This T cell receptor beta chain appears in the sequencing data of a study of technical replicates of blood from four donors. This clone was counted once. The junction differs from germline at one of its ends, possibly a read error. The assay was immunoSEQ multiplex PCR, and TCRdb's table has in-frame clones only and misses some. The data show about 71,000 clones, around 89% seen once. This CDR3 spans 12 amino acids. Germline lookup yields CDR1 LNHDA and CDR2 SQIVND (reference sequence). The chain employs TRBV19 and TRBJ2-3; the match to TRBD1 covers 7 bases. The receptor was derived from a human donor in good health. Some clones in this sample may be carry-over from other donors' samples. Sequenced: PBMCs. The CDR3 sequence is CASSPGTATQYF. Written as DNA, the CDR3 is TGTGCCAGTAGTCCGGGGACAGCTACGCAGTATTTT.